The present T cell receptor (beta chain) was sequenced within a study of CD8+ T cells in alopecia areata. Study-level findings and limits: For patients receiving tofacitinib, scalp clonality and expanded CD8+ clones among the top 100 significantly decreased. Researchers report lesional scalp, most notably alopecia totalis/universalis, outstripped normal scalp in clonality.

Treatment noted: oral pan-JAK inhibitor, 5-10 mg twice daily. Investigators isolated RNA and reverse transcribed it into cDNA to act as the sequencing template. This table comes from immunoSEQ multiplex PCR, and its TCRdb copy is limited to in-frame clones, with some not included. This sample yields around 190,000 clones, of which 45% to 75% are seen a single time; 0.65% to 0.7% belongs to the top ten. A note on this clone: Its antigen is not known.

Sequenced here: CD4+ T cells sorted from blood, sampled at week 4, from a patient treated with tofacitinib. The sequence was collected from a human donor with alopecia areata.

CDR3 sequence reads: CASSSPRGMKQGYTF. CDR3 nucleotides: TGTGCCAGCAGTTCGCCCCGAGGGATGAAACAGGGCTACACCTTC. The chain joins TRBV25-1 to TRBJ1-2, with no clear D. The V end lost 5 bases, the J end lost 8 bases, and 21 bases lay between the germline ends. CDR3 length equals 15 residues. The germline gives CDR1 MGHDK, CDR2 SYGVNS.